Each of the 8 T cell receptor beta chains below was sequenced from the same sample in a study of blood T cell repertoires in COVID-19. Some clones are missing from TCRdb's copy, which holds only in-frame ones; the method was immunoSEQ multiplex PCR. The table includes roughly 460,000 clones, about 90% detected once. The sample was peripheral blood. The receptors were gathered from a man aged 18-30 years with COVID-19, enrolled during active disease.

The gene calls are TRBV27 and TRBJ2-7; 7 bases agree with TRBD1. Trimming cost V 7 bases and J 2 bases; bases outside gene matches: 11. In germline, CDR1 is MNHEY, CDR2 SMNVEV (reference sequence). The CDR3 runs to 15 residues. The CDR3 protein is CASTSRPGQTYEQYF. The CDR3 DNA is TGTGCCAGCACTAGCCGGCCGGGACAGACCTACGAGCAGTACTTC.

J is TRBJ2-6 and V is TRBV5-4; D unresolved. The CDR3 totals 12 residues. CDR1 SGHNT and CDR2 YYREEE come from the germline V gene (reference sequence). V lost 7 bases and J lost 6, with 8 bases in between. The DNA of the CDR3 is TGTGCCAGCTCCGTAAAGGCCAACGTCCTGACTTTC. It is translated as CASSVKANVLTF. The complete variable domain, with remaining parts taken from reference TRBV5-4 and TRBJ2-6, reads ETGVTQSPTHLIKTRGQQVTLRCSSQSGHNTVSWYQQALGQGPQFIFQYYREEENGRGNFPPRFSGLQFPNYSSELNVNALELDDSALYLCASSVKANVLTFGAGSRLTVL.

The CDR3 nucleotides are TGTGCCAGCAGCTGGGGGCAGAACACTGAAGCTTTCTTT. This translates into CASSWGQNTEAFF. The V gene is TRBV11-2, the J gene TRBJ1-1; D is perhaps TRBD1 (6 bases). Germline V gene sequence: CDR1 SGHAT, CDR2 FQNNGV. The CDR3 totals 13 residues. Trimming cost V 4 bases and J 1 base, with 7 bases left between them.

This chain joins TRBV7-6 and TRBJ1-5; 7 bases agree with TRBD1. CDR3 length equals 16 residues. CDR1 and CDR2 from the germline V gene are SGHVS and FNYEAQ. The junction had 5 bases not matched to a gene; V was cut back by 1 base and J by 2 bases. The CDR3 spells CASSLGTGRGNQPQHF. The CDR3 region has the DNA TGTGCCAGCAGCTTAGGGACAGGTCGGGGCAATCAGCCCCAGCATTTT.

CDR3 nucleotides: TGTGCCAGCATCGCGGGGGGCGTAAAAGCTTTCTTT. This codes for CASIAGGVKAFF. V usage is TRBV6-5 and J usage is TRBJ1-1; TRBD1 is a possible D gene (6 bases). The CDR3 extends over 12 amino acids. Germline V lookup: CDR1 MNHEY, CDR2 SVGAGI. V lost 7 bases to trimming and J lost 9 bases, with 15 bases between them.

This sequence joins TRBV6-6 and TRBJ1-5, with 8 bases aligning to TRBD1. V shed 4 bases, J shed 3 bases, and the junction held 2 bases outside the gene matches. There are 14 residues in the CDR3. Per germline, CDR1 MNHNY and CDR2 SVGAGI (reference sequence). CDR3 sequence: CASSSDRDNQPQHF. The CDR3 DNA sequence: TGTGCCAGCAGTTCGGACAGGGACAATCAGCCCCAGCATTTT.

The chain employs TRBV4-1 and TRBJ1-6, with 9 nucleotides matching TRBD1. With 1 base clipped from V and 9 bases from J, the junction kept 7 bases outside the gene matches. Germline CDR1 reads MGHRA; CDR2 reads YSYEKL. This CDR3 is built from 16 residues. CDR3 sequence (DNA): TGCGCCAGCAGCCAAGGCCCGACAGGGGGAGGTTCACCCCTCCACTTT. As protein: CASSQGPTGGGSPLHF.

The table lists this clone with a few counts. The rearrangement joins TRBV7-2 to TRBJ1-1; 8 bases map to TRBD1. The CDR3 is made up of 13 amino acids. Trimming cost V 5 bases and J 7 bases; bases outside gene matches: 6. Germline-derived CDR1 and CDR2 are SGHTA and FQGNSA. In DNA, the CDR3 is TGTGCCAGCAGCCTTCAGGGGGCAGGTGAAGCTTTCTTT. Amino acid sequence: CASSLQGAGEAFF. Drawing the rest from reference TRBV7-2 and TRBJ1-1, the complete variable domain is GAGVSQSPSNKVTEKGKDVELRCDPISGHTALYWYRQSLGQGLEFLIYFQGNSAPDKSGLPSDRFSAERTGGSVSTLTIQRTQQEDSAVYLCASSLQGAGEAFFGQGTRLTVV.